This T cell receptor beta chain was observed in a study of T cell responses to AZD1222 COVID-19 vaccine. Clones were sequenced by immunoSEQ multiplex PCR, and TCRdb holds only the in-frame ones, with some missing. The sample records about 97,000 clones, more than 70% being singletons. Germline V CDR1 and CDR2: LGHNA, YNFKEQ. V lost 0 bases to trimming and J lost 3 bases, with 8 bases between them. The CDR3 loop spans 14 amino acids. This specimen consisted of peripheral blood, obtained 28 days after the second AZD1222 dose. V usage is TRBV4-2 and J usage is TRBJ2-5; the D gene is possibly TRBD2 (5 bases). The receptor was derived from an adult who received the AZD1222 COVID-19 vaccine. The CDR3 DNA follows: TGTGCCAGCAGCCAAGATTGGAGGAAAGAGACCCAGTACTTC. It yields the protein CASSQDWRKETQYF.